This T cell receptor (beta chain) came from a study of blood T cell repertoires in COVID-19. Study information: T cells, B-cell-depleted T cells, or PBMCs supplied cDNA or gDNA.

This CDR3 contains 19 residues. Here immunoSEQ multiplex PCR was the method, and the copy in TCRdb shows in-frame clones only, minus some. The repertoire includes some 97,000 clones, roughly 90% of them detected once, and roughly 7.3% sits in the top ten. The TCR originated in a man aged 30 to 39 in a cohort sampled during active COVID-19. Source material: peripheral blood. The rearrangement joins TRBV21-1 to TRBJ1-3. TRBV21-1 is marked as a pseudogene. In DNA form, the CDR3 reads TGTGCCAGCATTTACGTAGCGGCCCCCCCGGCTGGCTCTGGAAACACCATATATTTT. This gives the protein CASIYVAAPPAGSGNTIYF.